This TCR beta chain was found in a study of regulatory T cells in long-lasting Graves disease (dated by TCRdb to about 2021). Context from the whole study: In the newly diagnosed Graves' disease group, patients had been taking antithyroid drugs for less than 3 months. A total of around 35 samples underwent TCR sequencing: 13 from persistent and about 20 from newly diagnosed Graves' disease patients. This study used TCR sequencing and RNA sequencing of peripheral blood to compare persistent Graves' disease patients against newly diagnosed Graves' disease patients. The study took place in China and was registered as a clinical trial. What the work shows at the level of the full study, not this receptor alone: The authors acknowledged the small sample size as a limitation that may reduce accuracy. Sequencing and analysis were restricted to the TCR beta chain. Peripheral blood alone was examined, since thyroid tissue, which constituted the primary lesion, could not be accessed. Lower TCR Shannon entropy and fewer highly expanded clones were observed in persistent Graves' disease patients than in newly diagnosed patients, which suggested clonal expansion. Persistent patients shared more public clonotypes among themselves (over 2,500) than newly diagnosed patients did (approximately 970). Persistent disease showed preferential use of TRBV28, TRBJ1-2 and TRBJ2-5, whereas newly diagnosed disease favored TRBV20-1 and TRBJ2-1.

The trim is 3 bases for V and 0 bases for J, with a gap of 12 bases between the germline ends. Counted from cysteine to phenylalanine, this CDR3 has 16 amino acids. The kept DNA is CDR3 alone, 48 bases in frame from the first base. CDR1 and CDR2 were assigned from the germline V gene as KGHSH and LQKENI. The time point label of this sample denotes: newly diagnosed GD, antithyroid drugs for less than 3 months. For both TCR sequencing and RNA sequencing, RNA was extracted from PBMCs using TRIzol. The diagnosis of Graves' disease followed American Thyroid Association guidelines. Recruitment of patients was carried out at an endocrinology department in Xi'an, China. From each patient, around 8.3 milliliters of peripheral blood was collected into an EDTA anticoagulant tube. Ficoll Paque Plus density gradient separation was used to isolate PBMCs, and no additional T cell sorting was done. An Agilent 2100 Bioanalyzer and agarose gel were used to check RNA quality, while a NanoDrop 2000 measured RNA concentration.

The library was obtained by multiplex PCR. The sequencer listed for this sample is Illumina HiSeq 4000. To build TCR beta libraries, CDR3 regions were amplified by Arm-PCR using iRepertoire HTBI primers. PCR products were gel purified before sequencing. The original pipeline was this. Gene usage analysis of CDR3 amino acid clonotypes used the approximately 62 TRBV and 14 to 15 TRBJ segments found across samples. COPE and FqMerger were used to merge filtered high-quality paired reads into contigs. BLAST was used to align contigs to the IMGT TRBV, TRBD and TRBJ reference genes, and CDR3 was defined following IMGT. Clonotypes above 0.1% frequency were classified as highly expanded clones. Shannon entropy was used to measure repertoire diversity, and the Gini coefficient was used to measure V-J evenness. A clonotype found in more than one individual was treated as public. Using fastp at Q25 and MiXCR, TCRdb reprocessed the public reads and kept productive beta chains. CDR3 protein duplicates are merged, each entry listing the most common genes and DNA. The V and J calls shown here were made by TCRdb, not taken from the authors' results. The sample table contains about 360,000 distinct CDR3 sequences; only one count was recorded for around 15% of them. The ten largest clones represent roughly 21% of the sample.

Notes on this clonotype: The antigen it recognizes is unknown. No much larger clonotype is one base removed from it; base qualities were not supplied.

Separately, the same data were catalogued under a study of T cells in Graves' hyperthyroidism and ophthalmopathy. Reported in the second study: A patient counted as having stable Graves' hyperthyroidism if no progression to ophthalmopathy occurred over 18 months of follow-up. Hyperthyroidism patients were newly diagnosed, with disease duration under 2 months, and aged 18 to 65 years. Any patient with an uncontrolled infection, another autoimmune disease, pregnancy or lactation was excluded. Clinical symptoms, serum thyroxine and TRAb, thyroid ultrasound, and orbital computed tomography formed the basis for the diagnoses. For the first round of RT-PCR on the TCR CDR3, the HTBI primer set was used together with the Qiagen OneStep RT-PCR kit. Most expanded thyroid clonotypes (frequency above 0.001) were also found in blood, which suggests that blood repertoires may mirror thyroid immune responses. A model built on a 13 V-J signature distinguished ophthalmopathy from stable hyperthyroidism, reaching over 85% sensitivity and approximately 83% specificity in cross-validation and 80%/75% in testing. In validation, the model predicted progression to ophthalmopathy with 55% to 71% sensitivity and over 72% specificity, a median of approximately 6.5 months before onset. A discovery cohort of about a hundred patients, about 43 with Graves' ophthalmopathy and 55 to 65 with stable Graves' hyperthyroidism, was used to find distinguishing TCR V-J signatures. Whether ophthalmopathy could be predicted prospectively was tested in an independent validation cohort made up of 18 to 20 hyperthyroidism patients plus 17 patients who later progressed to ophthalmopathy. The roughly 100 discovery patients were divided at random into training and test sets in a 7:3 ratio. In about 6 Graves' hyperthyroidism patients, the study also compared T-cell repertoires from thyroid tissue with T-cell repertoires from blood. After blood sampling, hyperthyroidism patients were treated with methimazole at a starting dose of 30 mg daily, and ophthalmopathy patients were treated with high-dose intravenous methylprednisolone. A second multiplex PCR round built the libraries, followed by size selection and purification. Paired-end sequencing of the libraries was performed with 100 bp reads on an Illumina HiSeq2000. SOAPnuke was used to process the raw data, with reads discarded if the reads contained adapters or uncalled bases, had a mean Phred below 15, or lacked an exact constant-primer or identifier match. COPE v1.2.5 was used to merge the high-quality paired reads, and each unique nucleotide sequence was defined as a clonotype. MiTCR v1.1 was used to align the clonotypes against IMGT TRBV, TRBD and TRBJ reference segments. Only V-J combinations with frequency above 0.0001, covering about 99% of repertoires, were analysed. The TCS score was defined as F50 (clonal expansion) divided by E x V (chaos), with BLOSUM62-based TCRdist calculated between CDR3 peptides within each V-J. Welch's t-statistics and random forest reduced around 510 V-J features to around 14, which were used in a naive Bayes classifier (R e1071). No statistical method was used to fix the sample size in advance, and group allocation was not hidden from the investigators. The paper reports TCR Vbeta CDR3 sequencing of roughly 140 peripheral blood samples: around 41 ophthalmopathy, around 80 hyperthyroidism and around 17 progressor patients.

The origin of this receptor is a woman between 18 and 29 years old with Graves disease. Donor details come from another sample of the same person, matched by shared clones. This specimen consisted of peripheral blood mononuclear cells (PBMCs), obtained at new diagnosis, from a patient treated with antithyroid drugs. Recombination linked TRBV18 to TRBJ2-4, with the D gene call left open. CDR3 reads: CASSPVSGLAKNIQYF. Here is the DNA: TGTGCCAGCTCACCGGTTTCCGGGTTAGCCAAAAACATTCAGTACTTC.